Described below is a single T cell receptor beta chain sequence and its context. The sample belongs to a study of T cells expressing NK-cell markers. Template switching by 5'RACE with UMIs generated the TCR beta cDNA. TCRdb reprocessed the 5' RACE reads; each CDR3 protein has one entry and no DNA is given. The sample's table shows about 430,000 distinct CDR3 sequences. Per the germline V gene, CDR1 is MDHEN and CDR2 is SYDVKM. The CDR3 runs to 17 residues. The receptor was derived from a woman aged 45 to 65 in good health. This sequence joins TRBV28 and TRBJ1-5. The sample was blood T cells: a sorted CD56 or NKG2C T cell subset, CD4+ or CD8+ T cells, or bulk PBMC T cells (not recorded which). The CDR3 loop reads CASSLNSLRRINQPQHF.